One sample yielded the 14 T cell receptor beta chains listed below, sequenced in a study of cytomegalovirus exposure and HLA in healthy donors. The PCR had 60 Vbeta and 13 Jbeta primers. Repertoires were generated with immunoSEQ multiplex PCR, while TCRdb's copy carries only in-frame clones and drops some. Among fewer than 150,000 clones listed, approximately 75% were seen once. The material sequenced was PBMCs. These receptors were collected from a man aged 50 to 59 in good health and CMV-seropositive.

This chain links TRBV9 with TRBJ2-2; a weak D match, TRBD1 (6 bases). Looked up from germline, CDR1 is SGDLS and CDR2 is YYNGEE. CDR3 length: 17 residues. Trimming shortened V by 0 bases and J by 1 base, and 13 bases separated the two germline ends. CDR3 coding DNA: TGTGCCAGCAGCGTAGGCTTGGGGGCATTGAACACCGGGGAGCTGTTTTTT. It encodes CASSVGLGALNTGELFF.

The CDR3 sequence is CASSRATGTSGRETQYF. In DNA, the CDR3 is TGTGCCAGCAGCCGTGCTACTGGGACTAGCGGGAGGGAGACCCAGTACTTC. The rearrangement joins TRBV5-8 to TRBJ2-5; 15 bases map to TRBD2. The CDR3 spans 17 residues. Germline values: CDR1 SGHTS, CDR2 YDEGEE. Losses at the gene ends were 4 bases for V and 5 bases for J; bases not matched to a gene: 9.

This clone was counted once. The CDR3: CASSTRTSGSTDTQYF. Here the CDR3 DNA reads TGCGCCAGCAGCACCCGGACTAGCGGGAGTACAGATACGCAGTATTTT. The rearrangement joins TRBV4-3 to TRBJ2-3, with 13 bases fitting TRBD2. V was clipped by 5 bases and J by 3 bases; unmatched bases: 5. Germline CDR1 reads LGHNA; CDR2 reads YSLEER. This CDR3 is built from 16 residues.

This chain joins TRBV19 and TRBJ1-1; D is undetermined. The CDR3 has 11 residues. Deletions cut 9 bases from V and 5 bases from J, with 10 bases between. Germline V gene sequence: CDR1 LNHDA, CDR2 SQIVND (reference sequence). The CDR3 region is CASGRETEAFF. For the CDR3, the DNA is TGTGCCAGCGGGAGGGAGACTGAAGCTTTCTTT.

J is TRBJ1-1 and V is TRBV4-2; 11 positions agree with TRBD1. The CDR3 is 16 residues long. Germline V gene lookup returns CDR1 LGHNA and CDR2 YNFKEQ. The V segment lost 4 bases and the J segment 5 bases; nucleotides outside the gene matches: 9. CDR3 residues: CASSPGQGASETEAFF. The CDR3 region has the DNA TGTGCCAGCAGCCCCGGACAGGGGGCAAGTGAAACTGAAGCTTTCTTT.

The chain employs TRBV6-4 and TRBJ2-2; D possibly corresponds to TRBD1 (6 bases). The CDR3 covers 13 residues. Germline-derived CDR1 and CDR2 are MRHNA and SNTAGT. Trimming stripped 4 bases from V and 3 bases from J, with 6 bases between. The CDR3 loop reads CASSAGDTGELFF. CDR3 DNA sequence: TGTGCCAGCAGTGCAGGGGACACCGGGGAGCTGTTTTTT.

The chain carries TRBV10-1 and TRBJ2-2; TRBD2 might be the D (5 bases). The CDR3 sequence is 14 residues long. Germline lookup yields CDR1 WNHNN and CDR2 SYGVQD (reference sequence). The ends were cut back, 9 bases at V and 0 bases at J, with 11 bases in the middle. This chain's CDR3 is CASRLQPNTGELFF. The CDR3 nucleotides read TGCGCCAGTAGACTACAACCGAACACCGGGGAGCTGTTTTTT.

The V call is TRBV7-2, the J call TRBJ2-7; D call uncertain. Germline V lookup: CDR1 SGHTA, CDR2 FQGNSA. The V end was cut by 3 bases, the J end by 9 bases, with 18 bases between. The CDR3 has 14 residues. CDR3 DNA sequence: TGTGCCAGCAGCTTCGCGGATGCTCCTACGGTGCAGTACTTC. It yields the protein CASSFADAPTVQYF.

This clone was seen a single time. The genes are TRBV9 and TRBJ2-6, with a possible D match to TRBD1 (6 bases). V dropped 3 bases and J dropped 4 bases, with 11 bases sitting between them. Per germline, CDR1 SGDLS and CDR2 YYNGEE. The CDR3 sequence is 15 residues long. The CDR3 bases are TGTGCCAGCAGCGGAGGGACAACAGGGGCCAACGTCCTGACTTTC. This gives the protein CASSGGTTGANVLTF.

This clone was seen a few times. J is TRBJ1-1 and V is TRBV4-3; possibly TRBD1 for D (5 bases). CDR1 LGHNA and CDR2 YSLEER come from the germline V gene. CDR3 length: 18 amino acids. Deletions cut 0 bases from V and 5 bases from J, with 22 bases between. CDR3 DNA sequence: TGCGCCAGCAGCCAAGAACCGAGCAGGGTGGGTTTATCAACTGAAGCTTTCTTT. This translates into CASSQEPSRVGLSTEAFF.

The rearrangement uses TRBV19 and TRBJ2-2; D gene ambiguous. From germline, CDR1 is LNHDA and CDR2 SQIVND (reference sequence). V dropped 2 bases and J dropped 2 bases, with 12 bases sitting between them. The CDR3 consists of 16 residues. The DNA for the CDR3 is TGTGCCAGTAGTATACGTAAGAACAGCAACACCGGGGAGCTGTTTTTT. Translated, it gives CASSIRKNSNTGELFF.

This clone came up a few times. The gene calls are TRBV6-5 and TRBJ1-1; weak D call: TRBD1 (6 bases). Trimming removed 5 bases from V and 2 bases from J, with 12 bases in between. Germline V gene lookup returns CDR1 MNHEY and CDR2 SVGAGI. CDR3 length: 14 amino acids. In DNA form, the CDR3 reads TGTGCCAGCAGTAAAACAGGGCCTAACACTGAAGCTTTCTTT. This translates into CASSKTGPNTEAFF.

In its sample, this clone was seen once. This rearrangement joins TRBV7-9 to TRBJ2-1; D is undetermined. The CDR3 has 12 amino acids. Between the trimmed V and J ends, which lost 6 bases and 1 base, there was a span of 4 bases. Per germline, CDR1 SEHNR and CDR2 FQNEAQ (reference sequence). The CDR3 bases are TGTGCCAGCAGTCCTTCCTACAATGAGCAGTTCTTC. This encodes CASSPSYNEQFF.

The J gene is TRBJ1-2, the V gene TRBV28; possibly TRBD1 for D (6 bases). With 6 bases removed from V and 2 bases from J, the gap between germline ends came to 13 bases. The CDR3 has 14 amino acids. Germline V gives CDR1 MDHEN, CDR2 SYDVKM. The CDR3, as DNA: TGTGCCAGCAGCTCTGCCCAGGGGAACTATGGCTACACCTTC. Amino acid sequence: CASSSAQGNYGYTF.